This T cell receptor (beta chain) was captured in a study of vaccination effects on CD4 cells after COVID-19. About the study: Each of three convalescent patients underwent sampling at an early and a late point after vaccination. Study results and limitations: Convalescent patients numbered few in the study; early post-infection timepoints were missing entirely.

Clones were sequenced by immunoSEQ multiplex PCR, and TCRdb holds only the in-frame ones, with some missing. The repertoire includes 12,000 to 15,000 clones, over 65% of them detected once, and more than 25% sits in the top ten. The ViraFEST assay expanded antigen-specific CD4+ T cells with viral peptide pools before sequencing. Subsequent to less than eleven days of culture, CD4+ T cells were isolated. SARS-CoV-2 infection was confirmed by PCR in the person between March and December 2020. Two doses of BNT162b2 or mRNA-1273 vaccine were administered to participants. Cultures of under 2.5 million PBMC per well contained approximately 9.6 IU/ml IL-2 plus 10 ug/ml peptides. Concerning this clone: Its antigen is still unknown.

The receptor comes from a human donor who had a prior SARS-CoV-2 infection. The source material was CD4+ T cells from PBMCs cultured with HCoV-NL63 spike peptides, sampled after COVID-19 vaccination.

For the CDR3, the DNA is TGTGCCAGCTCAACCTACGGGAGGCCCGGGGAGACGCAGTATTTT. This sequence encodes CASSTYGRPGETQYF. The chain employs TRBV18 and TRBJ2-3, with TRBD2 identical over 7 bases. In germline, CDR1 is KGHSH, CDR2 LQKENI. The ends lost 5 bases at V and 9 bases at J; junction bases unmatched: 14. This CDR3 spans 15 amino acids.